The 25 T cell receptor beta chains presented below share a single source sample, sequenced in a study of T-cell reconstitution after alpha-beta-depleted transplantation in children. Preparing the TCRbeta library involved the use of unique molecular identifiers. MiXCR, run by TCRdb on the PCR reads, gives a single entry per CDR3 protein. The sample holds fewer than 1 million distinct CDR3 sequences, under 20% seen once. This specimen consisted of PBMCs, mostly from graft donor cells, obtained 360 days after TCRalphabeta/CD19-depleted stem cell transplant. The receptors stem from a male patient between 5 and 17 years old who had a stem cell transplant for acute lymphoblastic leukemia, so the T cells may come from the graft donor.

V is TRBV15 and J is TRBJ2-7; 11 bases agree with TRBD2. V lost 3 bases and J lost 3; bases outside the gene matches: 4. CDR3 length: 15 amino acids. Germline lookup yields CDR1 LNHNV and CDR2 YYDKDF (reference sequence). CDR3 sequence reads: CATSSFGTSGYEQYF. DNA for the CDR3: TGTGCCACCAGCAGTTTCGGGACTAGCGGCTACGAGCAGTACTTC.

CDR3: CASSRLLSSGNTIYF. The CDR3 nucleotides read TGTGCCAGCAGCCGTCTCCTGAGCTCTGGAAACACCATATATTTT. The chain uses TRBV12-3 or TRBV12-4 and TRBJ1-3; D ambiguous. The length of the CDR3 is 15 residues. Trimming shortened V by 6 bases and J by 0 bases, and 12 bases separated the two germline ends.

This clonotype was observed a few times. J is TRBJ2-3 and V is TRBV5-1; 11 bases match TRBD2. The CDR3 totals 17 residues. J gave up 0 bases and V 5 bases, and 8 bases lay outside the gene matches. Germline V CDR1 and CDR2: SGHRS, YFSETQ. Here the CDR3 DNA reads TGCGCCAGCAGTCGTCCGGGACTAGCGGCGAGCACAGATACGCAGTATTTT. Translated, it gives CASSRPGLAASTDTQYF.

The sample holds many counts of this clonotype. The chain uses TRBV29-1 and TRBJ2-7, with no clear D. The CDR3 has 16 amino acids. Germline CDR1 reads SQVTM; CDR2 reads ANQGSEA. Between the trimmed V and J ends, which lost 1 base and 7 bases, there was a span of 23 bases. The CDR3 loop is CSVEVVAIPFTGEQYF. The DNA of the CDR3 is TGCAGCGTTGAAGTTGTGGCGATCCCCTTTACTGGTGAGCAGTACTTC.

The chain combines TRBV12-3 or TRBV12-4 with TRBJ2-7, with TRBD2 identical over 7 bases. The CDR3 loop spans 13 amino acids. V lost 7 bases, J lost 5 bases, and 8 bases stayed unmatched. The CDR3 sequence is CASTLGLVHEQYF. The CDR3 DNA reads as TGTGCCAGCACGCTCGGACTAGTCCACGAGCAGTACTTC.

The chain is built from TRBV19 and TRBJ1-6; unclear D gene. The CDR3 covers 13 residues. Per the germline V gene, CDR1 is LNHDA and CDR2 is SQIVND (reference sequence). Trimming removed 10 bases from V and 0 bases from J, with 7 bases in between. The CDR3 spells CATAGSYNSPLHF. Here the CDR3 DNA reads TGTGCCACGGCGGGCTCCTATAATTCACCCCTCCACTTT.

This chain uses TRBV11-1 with TRBJ2-1; no clear D gene. Germline values: CDR1 SGHAT, CDR2 FQDESV (reference sequence). The CDR3 is 14 residues long. Trimming left V 5 bases short and J 0 bases short, with 8 bases between. CDR3 coding DNA: TGTGCCAGCAGCCCGATGGGCTCCTACAATGAGCAGTTCTTC. Its translation is CASSPMGSYNEQFF.

This clonotype came up a few times. This chain connects TRBV12-3 or TRBV12-4 to TRBJ2-7; either TRBD1 or TRBD2 may fit D (5 bases each). The V gene lost 5 bases and the J gene lost 7 bases, with 24 bases spanning the gap. This CDR3 has 16 residues. CDR3 nucleotides: TGTGCCAGCAGTCTCTCCCCGTTCGGGGCTGCGGAGGAGCAGTACTTC. Translating gives CASSLSPFGAAEEQYF.

V gene TRBV19 combines with J gene TRBJ2-2, with TRBD1 identical over 7 bases. This CDR3 region has 15 residues. V lost 9 bases and J lost 1; bases outside the gene matches: 8. Germline V lookup: CDR1 LNHDA, CDR2 SQIVND (reference sequence). CDR3 sequence (DNA): TGTGCCAGCCTTAACAGGGGAAGGAACACCGGGGAGCTGTTTTTT. Protein sequence: CASLNRGRNTGELFF.

This CDR3 is CASSLVAEAQETQYF. In DNA form, the CDR3 reads TGTGCCAGCAGCTTGGTAGCGGAGGCCCAAGAGACCCAGTACTTC. The chain uses TRBV5-6 and TRBJ2-5; D is possibly TRBD2 (6 bases). The CDR3 has 15 residues. The germline gives CDR1 SGHDT, CDR2 YYEEEE. Between the trimmed V and J ends, which lost 0 bases and 1 base, there was a span of 10 bases.

The DNA of the CDR3 is TGTGCCAGCAGTTACTCGGGGGGAGAGGGAGATACGCAGTATTTT. Encoded protein: CASSYSGGEGDTQYF. This sequence joins TRBV6-5 and TRBJ2-3, with a tentative D call TRBD2 (6 bases). The CDR3 extends over 15 amino acids. V lost 0 bases, J lost 5 bases, and 12 bases lay in between. The germline gives CDR1 MNHEY, CDR2 SVGAGI.

This clonotype was recorded many times. V and J are TRBV15 and TRBJ1-1; D not resolved. The CDR3 length is 15 residues. V lost 0 bases and J lost 4, with 12 bases in between. Germline CDR1 LNHNV, CDR2 YYDKDF (reference sequence). The CDR3 region is CATSRDLGSLTEAFF. In DNA form, the CDR3 reads TGTGCCACCAGCAGAGATTTGGGGTCCCTCACTGAAGCTTTCTTT. The full variable domain, with the rest looked up from reference TRBV15 and TRBJ1-1, is DAMVIQNPRYQVTQFGKPVTLSCSQTLNHNVMYWYQQKSSQAPKLLFHYYDKDFNNEADTPDNFQSRRPNTSFCFLDIRSPGLGDTAMYLCATSRDLGSLTEAFFGQGTRLTVV.

V and J are TRBV6-1 and TRBJ1-1, with 8 positions matching TRBD1. CDR1 is MNHNS and CDR2 is SASEGT in the germline V gene. This CDR3 contains 15 residues. The junction had 7 bases not matched to a gene; V was cut back by 6 bases and J by 1 base. The CDR3: CASRPLTGGNTEAFF. The CDR3 DNA reads TGTGCCAGCAGACCCCTTACAGGGGGGAACACTGAAGCTTTCTTT.

The V gene is TRBV7-3, the J gene TRBJ1-5; D is perhaps TRBD1 (5 bases). CDR1 and CDR2 (germline): SGHTA, FQGTGA. V was trimmed by 2 bases and J by 4 bases, leaving 15 bases between them. This CDR3 has 16 residues. CDR3 DNA: TGTGCCAGCAGCTTACCAGGGTGGCCCGCAAATCAGCCCCAGCATTTT. Translation: CASSLPGWPANQPQHF.

The rearrangement links TRBV15 to TRBJ1-1; D uncertain. Germline values: CDR1 LNHNV, CDR2 YYDKDF (reference sequence). The V and J ends lost 3 bases and 1 base respectively, with 15 bases between them. CDR3 length: 16 amino acids. CDR3 loop: CATSRAGLPTNTEAFF. DNA of the CDR3: TGTGCCACCAGCAGGGCAGGCCTTCCTACGAACACTGAAGCTTTCTTT.

This clonotype occurred a few times. This chain links TRBV7-6 with TRBJ2-1; TRBD2 might be the D (6 bases). V was pared by 1 base and J by 8 bases, with 9 bases between. Germline CDR1 and CDR2: SGHVS and FNYEAQ. The CDR3 length is 13 residues. In nucleotides, the CDR3 is TGTGCCAGCAGCTTAGTTAGCGGTCATGAGCAGTTCTTC. Protein product: CASSLVSGHEQFF.

CDR3 sequence (DNA): TGTGCCAGCAGTGCCGGGACTAGCGGTAAGGAACGCAATGAGCAGTTCTTC. This translates into CASSAGTSGKERNEQFF. The chain links TRBV6-1 to TRBJ2-1, with 11 bases aligning to TRBD2. Germline V gene sequence: CDR1 MNHNS, CDR2 SASEGT. J gave up 6 bases and V 4 bases, and 11 bases lay outside the gene matches. This CDR3 region has 17 residues.

This clonotype has a handful of counts. The chain uses TRBV12-3 or TRBV12-4 and TRBJ1-5, with 9 positions matching TRBD1. This CDR3 comprises 16 residues. Trimming took 5 bases from V and 2 from J; bases not matched to a gene: 7. The CDR3: CASSNPGQGRNQPQHF. The CDR3 DNA follows: TGTGCCAGCAGTAACCCGGGACAGGGCCGCAATCAGCCCCAGCATTTT.

CDR3 loop: CASSSTRTGETQYF. For the CDR3, the DNA is TGCGCCAGCAGCTCGACCCGGACGGGAGAGACCCAGTACTTC. V is TRBV5-1 and J is TRBJ2-5, with D unclear. Germline CDR1 SGHRS, CDR2 YFSETQ. V lost 3 bases and J 4 bases, leaving 13 bases between the germline ends. The CDR3 totals 14 residues.

The chain has TRBV5-5 and TRBJ2-7; no clear D. CDR3 length equals 13 residues. Germline CDR1 is SGHKS and CDR2 is YYEKEE (reference sequence). V shed 0 bases and J shed 4 bases, with 8 bases lying between them. CDR3 coding DNA: TGTGCCAGCAGCTTGGAACGGAAATACGAGCAGTACTTC. Amino acids: CASSLERKYEQYF.

The V call is TRBV29-1, the J call TRBJ2-5, with TRBD1 identical over 7 bases. V gave up 7 bases and J gave up 7 bases; unmatched junction bases: 12. Germline assignment: CDR1 SQVTM and CDR2 ANQGSEA. The CDR3 is made up of 13 amino acids. CDR3 amino acids: CSGRTGAQRTQYF. The CDR3 region has the DNA TGCAGCGGGCGCACAGGGGCTCAACGGACCCAGTACTTC.

The sample holds a few counts of this clonotype. The V and J genes are TRBV5-5 and TRBJ2-1, with 7 bases fitting TRBD2. This CDR3 comprises 15 residues. Germline V gene sequence: CDR1 SGHKS, CDR2 YYEKEE (reference sequence). The ends lost 3 bases at V and 8 bases at J; junction bases unmatched: 11. The CDR3: CASSSGLVAVHEQFF. The CDR3 DNA reads as TGTGCCAGCAGCTCAGGACTAGTCGCAGTACATGAGCAGTTCTTC.

The chain joins TRBV11-2 to TRBJ2-4; D remains ambiguous. This CDR3 has 14 residues. Trimming took 6 bases from V and 0 from J, leaving 9 bases between them. Germline CDR1 is SGHAT and CDR2 is FQNNGV. Here the CDR3 DNA reads TGTGCCAGCAGTCCTTACTTAGCCAAAAACATTCAGTACTTC. The encoded protein is CASSPYLAKNIQYF.

This clonotype was recorded once. V usage is TRBV5-1 and J usage is TRBJ2-1; 12 bases map to TRBD1. The CDR3 length is 22 residues. The ends lost 0 bases at V and 0 bases at J; junction bases unmatched: 16. The germline gives CDR1 SGHRS, CDR2 YFSETQ. CDR3 sequence: CASSLDGDRGRVKRLSYNEQFF. For the CDR3, the DNA is TGCGCCAGCAGCTTGGACGGGGACAGGGGGCGCGTGAAGCGTCTCTCCTACAATGAGCAGTTCTTC.

The chain uses TRBV7-2 and TRBJ2-1; 10 bases are shared with TRBD2. After removal of 0 bases from V and 9 bases from J, the junction contained 5 bases not matched to a gene. Germline-derived CDR1 and CDR2 are SGHTA and FQGNSA. This CDR3 comprises 15 residues. This chain's CDR3 is CASSLAIAGGTEQFF. The CDR3 DNA follows: TGTGCCAGCAGCTTAGCGATAGCGGGAGGAACTGAGCAGTTCTTC.